The clone carrying this TCR beta chain appeared once. The primer mix had 60 Vbeta and 13 Jbeta primers. The method was immunoSEQ multiplex PCR; TCRdb's version includes in-frame clones alone and lacks a portion of them. The sample comprises just over 150,000 clones, approximately 86% of which are singletons, and roughly 2% rests with the top ten. The length of the CDR3 is 15 residues. Germline trimming cut 6 bases from V and 9 bases from J; bases unmatched to any gene: 9. Germline V gene lookup returns CDR1 WSHSY and CDR2 SAAADI. This record belongs to a study of cytomegalovirus exposure and HLA in healthy donors.

This chain connects TRBV10-2 to TRBJ2-1; TRBD2 matches at 12 bases. Sequencing input: PBMCs. The TCR sequence derives from a young woman in good health and CMV-seronegative. For the CDR3, the DNA is TGCGCCAGCAGCCCCGGACTAGCGGGAAAGGGTGAGCAGTTCTTC. It translates to CASSPGLAGKGEQFF.